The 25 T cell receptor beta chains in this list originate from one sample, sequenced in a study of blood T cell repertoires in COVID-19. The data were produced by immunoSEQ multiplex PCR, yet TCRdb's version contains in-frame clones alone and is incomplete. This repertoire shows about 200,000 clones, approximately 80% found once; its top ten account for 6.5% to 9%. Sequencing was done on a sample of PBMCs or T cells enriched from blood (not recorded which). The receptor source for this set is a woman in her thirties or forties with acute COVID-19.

CDR3 region: CASCGAGLAGGRAGELFF. CDR3 sequence (DNA): TGCGCCAGCTGTGGGGCGGGGCTAGCGGGGGGACGGGCCGGGGAGCTGTTTTTT. The chain uses TRBV4-1 and TRBJ2-2; 11 bases align to TRBD2. CDR1 is MGHRA and CDR2 is YSYEKL in the germline V gene. The CDR3 length is 18 residues. J lost 6 bases, V lost 8 bases, and 17 bases had no gene match.

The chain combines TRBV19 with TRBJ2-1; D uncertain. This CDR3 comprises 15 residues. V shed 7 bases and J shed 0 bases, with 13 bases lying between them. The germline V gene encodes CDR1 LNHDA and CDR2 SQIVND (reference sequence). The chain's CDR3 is CASTPDRSSYNEQFF. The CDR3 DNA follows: TGTGCCAGTACCCCCGACCGGAGCTCCTACAATGAGCAGTTCTTC.

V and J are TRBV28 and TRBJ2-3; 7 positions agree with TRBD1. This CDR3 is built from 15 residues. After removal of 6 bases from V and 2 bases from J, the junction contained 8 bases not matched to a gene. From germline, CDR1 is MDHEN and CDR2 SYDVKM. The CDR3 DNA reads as TGTGCCAGCAGCCACCGGGACAGACCCACAGATACGCAGTATTTT. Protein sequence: CASSHRDRPTDTQYF.

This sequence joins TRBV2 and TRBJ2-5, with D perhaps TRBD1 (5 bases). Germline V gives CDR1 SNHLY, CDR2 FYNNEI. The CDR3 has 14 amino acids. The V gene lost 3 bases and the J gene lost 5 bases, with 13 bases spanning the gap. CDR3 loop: CASSDGQGAETQYF. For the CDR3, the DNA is TGTGCCAGCAGTGACGGGCAGGGTGCCGAGACCCAGTACTTC.

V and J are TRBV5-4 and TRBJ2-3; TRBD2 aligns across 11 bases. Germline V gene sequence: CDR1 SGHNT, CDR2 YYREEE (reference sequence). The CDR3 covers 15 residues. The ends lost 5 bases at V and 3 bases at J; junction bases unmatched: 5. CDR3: CASRPTSGSTDTQYF. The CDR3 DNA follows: TGTGCCAGCAGGCCAACTAGCGGGAGTACAGATACGCAGTATTTT.

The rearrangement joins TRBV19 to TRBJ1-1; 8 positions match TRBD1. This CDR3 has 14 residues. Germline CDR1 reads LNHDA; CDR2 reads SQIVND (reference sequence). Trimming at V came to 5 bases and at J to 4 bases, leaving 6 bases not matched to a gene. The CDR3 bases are TGTGCCAGTAGTTCCGACAGGGGAGGCACTGAAGCTTTCTTT. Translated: CASSSDRGGTEAFF.

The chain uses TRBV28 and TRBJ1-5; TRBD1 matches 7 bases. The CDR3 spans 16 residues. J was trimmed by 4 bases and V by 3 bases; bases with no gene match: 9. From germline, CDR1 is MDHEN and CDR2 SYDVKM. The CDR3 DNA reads TGTGCCAGCAGTTTTTTTGGGCAGGGGGTAAATCAGCCCCAGCATTTT. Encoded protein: CASSFFGQGVNQPQHF.

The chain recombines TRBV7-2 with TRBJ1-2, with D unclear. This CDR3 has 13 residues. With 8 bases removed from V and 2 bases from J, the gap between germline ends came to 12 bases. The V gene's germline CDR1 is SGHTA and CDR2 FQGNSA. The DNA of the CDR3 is TGTGCCAGCGGGCTAAGAGGGAACTATGGCTACACCTTC. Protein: CASGLRGNYGYTF. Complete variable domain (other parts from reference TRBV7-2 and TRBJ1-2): GAGVSQSPSNKVTEKGKDVELRCDPISGHTALYWYRQSLGQGLEFLIYFQGNSAPDKSGLPSDRFSAERTGGSVSTLTIQRTQQEDSAVYLCASGLRGNYGYTFGSGTRLTVV.

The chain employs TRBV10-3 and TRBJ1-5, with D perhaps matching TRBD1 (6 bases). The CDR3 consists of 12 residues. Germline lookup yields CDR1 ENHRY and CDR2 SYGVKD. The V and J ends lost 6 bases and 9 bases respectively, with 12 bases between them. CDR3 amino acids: CAIREGGGPQHF. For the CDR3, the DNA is TGTGCCATCAGGGAAGGGGGGGGGCCCCAGCATTTT.

The CDR3 is CASSLLPGANVLTF. The CDR3 nucleotides are TGTGCCAGCAGCTTACTCCCTGGGGCCAACGTCCTGACTTTC. The V call is TRBV7-2, the J call TRBJ2-6; D not certain. Germline CDR1 reads SGHTA; CDR2 reads FQGNSA. The CDR3 sequence is 14 residues long. Trimming removed 2 bases from V and 2 bases from J, with 4 bases in between.

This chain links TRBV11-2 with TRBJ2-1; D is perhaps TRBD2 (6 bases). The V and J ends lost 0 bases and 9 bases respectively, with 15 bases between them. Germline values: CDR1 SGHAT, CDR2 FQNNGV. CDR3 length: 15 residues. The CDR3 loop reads CASSLERVEGSEQFF. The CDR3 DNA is TGTGCCAGCAGCTTAGAACGGGTGGAGGGGAGTGAGCAGTTCTTC. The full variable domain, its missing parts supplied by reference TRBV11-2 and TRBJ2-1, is EAGVAQSPRYKIIEKRQSVAFWCNPISGHATLYWYQQILGQGPKLLIQFQNNGVVDDSQLPKDRFSAERLKGVDSTLKIQPAKLEDSAVYLCASSLERVEGSEQFFGPGTRLTVL.

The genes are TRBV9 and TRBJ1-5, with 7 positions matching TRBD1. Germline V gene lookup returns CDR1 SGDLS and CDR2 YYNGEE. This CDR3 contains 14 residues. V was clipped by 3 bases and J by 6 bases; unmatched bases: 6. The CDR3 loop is CASSAGTGAQPQHF. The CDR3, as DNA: TGTGCCAGCAGCGCAGGTACAGGGGCTCAGCCCCAGCATTTT.

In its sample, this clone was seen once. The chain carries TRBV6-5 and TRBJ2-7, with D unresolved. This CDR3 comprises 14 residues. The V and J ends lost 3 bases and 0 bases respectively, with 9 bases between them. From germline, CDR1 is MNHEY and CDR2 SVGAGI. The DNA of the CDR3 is TGTGCCAGCAGTTATTCGCGGAGCTCCTACGAGCAGTACTTC. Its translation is CASSYSRSSYEQYF.

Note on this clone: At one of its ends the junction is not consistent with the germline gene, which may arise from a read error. The CDR3 coding sequence is TGTGCCAGTAGCTTAGTGGGCCTAGCGGGAATTCTGACAGATACGCAGTATTTT. It encodes CASSLVGLAGILTDTQYF. This chain uses TRBV7-2 with TRBJ2-3; 9 nucleotides line up with TRBD2. Germline assignment: CDR1 SGHTA and CDR2 FQGNSA. The CDR3 extends over 18 amino acids.

The CDR3 here is CASSLAEEHGYTF. The CDR3 region has the DNA TGTGCCAGCAGCTTAGCGGAGGAGCATGGCTACACCTTC. The chain links TRBV7-3 to TRBJ1-2; unclear D gene. Germline assignment: CDR1 SGHTA and CDR2 FQGTGA. This CDR3 spans 13 amino acids. V gave up 2 bases and J gave up 6 bases, with 10 bases separating them.

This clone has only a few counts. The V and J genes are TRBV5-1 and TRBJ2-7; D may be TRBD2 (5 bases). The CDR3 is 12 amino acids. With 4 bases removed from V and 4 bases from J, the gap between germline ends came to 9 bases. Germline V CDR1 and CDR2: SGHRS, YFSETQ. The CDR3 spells CASSNSVYEQYF. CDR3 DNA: TGCGCCAGCAGCAATAGCGTATACGAGCAGTACTTC.

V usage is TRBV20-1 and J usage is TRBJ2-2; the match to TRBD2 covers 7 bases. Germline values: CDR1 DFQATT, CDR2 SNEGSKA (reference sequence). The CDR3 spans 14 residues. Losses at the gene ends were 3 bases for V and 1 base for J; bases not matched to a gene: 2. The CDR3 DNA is TGCAGTGCTAGTCGCGGGAGGAACACCGGGGAGCTGTTTTTT. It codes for CSASRGRNTGELFF.

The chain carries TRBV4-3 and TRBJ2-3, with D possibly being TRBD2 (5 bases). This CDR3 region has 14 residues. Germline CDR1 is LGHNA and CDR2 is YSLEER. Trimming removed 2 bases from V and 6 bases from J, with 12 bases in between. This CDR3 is CASSQRGGEDTQYF. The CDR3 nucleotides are TGCGCCAGCAGCCAAAGAGGTGGGGAGGATACGCAGTATTTT.

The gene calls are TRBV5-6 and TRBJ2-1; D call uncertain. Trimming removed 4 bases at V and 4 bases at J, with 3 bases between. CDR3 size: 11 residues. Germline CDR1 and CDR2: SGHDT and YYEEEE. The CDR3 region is CASSQYNEQFF. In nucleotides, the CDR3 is TGTGCCAGCAGCCAATACAATGAGCAGTTCTTC.

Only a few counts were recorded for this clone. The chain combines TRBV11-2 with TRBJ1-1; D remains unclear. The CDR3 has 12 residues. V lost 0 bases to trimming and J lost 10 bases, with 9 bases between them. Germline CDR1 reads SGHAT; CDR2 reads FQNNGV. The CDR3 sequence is CASSLDFGRAFF. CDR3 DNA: TGTGCCAGCAGCTTAGATTTCGGTAGAGCTTTCTTT.

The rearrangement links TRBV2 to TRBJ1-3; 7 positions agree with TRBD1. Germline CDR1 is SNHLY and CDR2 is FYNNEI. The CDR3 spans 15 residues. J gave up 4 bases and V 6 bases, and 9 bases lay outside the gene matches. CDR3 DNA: TGTGCCAGCAGACAGACAGGGTCCAGCGGAAACACCATATATTTT. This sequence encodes CASRQTGSSGNTIYF. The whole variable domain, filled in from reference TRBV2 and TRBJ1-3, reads EPEVTQTPSHQVTQMGQEVILRCVPISNHLYFYWYRQILGQKVEFLVSFYNNEISEKSEIFDDQFSVERPDGSNFTLKIRSTKLEDSAMYFCASRQTGSSGNTIYFGEGSWLTVV.

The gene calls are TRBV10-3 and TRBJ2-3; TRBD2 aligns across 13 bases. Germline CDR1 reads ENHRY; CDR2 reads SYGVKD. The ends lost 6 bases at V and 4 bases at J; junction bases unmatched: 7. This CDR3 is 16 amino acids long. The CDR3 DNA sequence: TGTGCCATCAGCTCGGGACTAGCGGGAAGGGCAGATACGCAGTATTTT. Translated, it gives CAISSGLAGRADTQYF.

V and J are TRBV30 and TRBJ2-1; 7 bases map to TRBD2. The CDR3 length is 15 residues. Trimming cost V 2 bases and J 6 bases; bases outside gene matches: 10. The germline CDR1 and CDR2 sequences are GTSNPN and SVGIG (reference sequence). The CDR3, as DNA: TGTGCCTGGAGTAAGACTAGCCGAAATCTCAATGAGCAGTTCTTC. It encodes CAWSKTSRNLNEQFF.

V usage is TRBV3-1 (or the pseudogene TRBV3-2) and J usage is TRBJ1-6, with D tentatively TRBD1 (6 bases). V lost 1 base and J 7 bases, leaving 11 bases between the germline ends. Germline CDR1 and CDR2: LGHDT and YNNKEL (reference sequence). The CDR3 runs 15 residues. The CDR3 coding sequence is TGTGCCAGCAGCCAAGGCAACAGGGTCAATTCACCCCTCCACTTT. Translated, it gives CASSQGNRVNSPLHF.

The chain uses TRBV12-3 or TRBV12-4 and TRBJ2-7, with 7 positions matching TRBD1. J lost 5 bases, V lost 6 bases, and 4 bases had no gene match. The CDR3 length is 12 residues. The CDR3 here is CASSLTGDEQYF. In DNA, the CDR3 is TGTGCCAGCAGCCTCACAGGGGACGAGCAGTACTTC.